What follows are 19 T cell receptor beta chains derived from one specimen sequenced in a study of blood T cells in healthy people across ages. The second PCR ran 7 to 11 cycles with a sample-barcoded 5' primer and J-beta primers. TCRdb fed the 5' RACE reads into MiXCR, producing one record per CDR3 protein. The data hold roughly 1,300,000 distinct CDR3 sequences, with approximately 59% observed a single time. The sequencing sample was made of blood. These TCRs come from a man younger than 30 in good health.

V gene TRBV4-1 combines with J gene TRBJ1-1, with D possibly being TRBD1 (6 bases). V lost 6 bases and J 0 bases, leaving 14 bases between the germline ends. Germline lookup yields CDR1 MGHRA and CDR2 YSYEKL. The CDR3 extends over 15 amino acids. The CDR3 region has the DNA TGCGCCAGCAGGCGGGGGACAACCCTGAACACTGAAGCTTTCTTT. Residues: CASRRGTTLNTEAFF.

This chain links TRBV15 with TRBJ2-5; D unresolved. The CDR3 is 13 amino acids. The germline V gene encodes CDR1 LNHNV and CDR2 YYDKDF (reference sequence). Trimming took 0 bases from V and 5 from J, leaving 7 bases between them. DNA of the CDR3: TGTGCCACCAGCAGAGATCTGGTGGAGACCCAGTACTTC. Translation gives CATSRDLVETQYF.

J is TRBJ2-3 and V is TRBV7-9; D unclear. This CDR3 spans 14 amino acids. Trimming took 0 bases from V and 2 from J, leaving 6 bases between them. CDR1 is SEHNR, CDR2 FQNEAQ, per germline (reference sequence). CDR3 DNA sequence: TGTGCCAGCAGCTTAGCGGGATTCACAGATACGCAGTATTTT. Amino acid sequence: CASSLAGFTDTQYF. Looking up the rest from reference TRBV7-9 and TRBJ2-3 gives the full variable domain: DTGVSQNPRHKITKRGQNVTFRCDPISEHNRLYWYRQTLGQGPEFLTYFQNEAQLEKSRLLSDRFSAERPKGSFSTLEIQRTEQGDSAMYLCASSLAGFTDTQYFGPGTRLTVL.

This chain uses TRBV6-1 with TRBJ1-2, with D unresolved. CDR1 is MNHNS, CDR2 SASEGT, per germline. CDR3 length: 14 amino acids. Deletions cut 6 bases from V and 4 bases from J, with 15 bases between. The CDR3 region is CASRHAGESYGYTF. For the CDR3, the DNA is TGTGCCAGCAGACATGCCGGGGAGAGCTATGGCTACACCTTC.

In DNA form, the CDR3 reads TGCGCCAGCAGCTTGGTTCAAGGGGGGAGGGACTACGAGCAGTACTTC. Residues: CASSLVQGGRDYEQYF. The rearrangement links TRBV5-1 to TRBJ2-7, with D possibly TRBD2 on 7 matching bases. The V gene's germline CDR1 is SGHRS and CDR2 YFSETQ. The CDR3 is made up of 16 amino acids. The germline V and J ends were trimmed by 0 bases and 3 bases, with 16 bases remaining between them.

The rearrangement uses TRBV7-9 and TRBJ2-7; no definite D call. The V gene lost 4 bases and the J gene lost 4 bases, with 11 bases spanning the gap. Germline CDR1 SEHNR, CDR2 FQNEAQ (reference sequence). This CDR3 has 13 residues. CDR3 sequence reads: CASSSLARYEQYF. In DNA, the CDR3 is TGTGCCAGCAGCTCCCTGGCCCGTTACGAGCAGTACTTC.

V and J are TRBV12-3 or TRBV12-4 and TRBJ2-1; no firm D call. The CDR3 extends over 16 amino acids. The V end lost 2 bases, the J end lost 8 bases, and 19 bases lay between the germline ends. CDR3 bases: TGTGCCAGCAGTTTAAGGGTTGGGGAATTAGCATATGAGCAGTTCTTC. It encodes CASSLRVGELAYEQFF.

The chain is built from TRBV6-5 and TRBJ2-5, with D uncertain. The end of the DNA is better explained by TRBJ2-7, so the J call may be wrong. Germline V CDR1 and CDR2: MNHEY, SVGAGI. CDR3 length: 14 residues. Here the CDR3 DNA reads TGTGCCAGCAGTTACGGGGTCGGAGTCTACGAGCAGTACTTC. Protein sequence: CASSYGVGVYEQYF.

The count of this clonotype is one. The gene calls are TRBV5-8 and TRBJ2-3, with TRBD2 identical over 9 bases. Losses at the gene ends were 1 base for V and 5 bases for J; bases not matched to a gene: 5. The length of the CDR3 is 15 residues. Germline CDR1 reads SGHTS; CDR2 reads YDEGEE. The DNA of the CDR3 is TGTGCCAGCAGCTTGAGAGCGGGAGGAATAGATACGCAGTATTTT. As protein: CASSLRAGGIDTQYF.

The chain carries TRBV12-3 or TRBV12-4 and TRBJ2-2; TRBD1 matches 11 bases. The CDR3 length is 15 residues. V lost 6 bases to trimming and J lost 5 bases; unmatched junction nucleotides: 5. The CDR3 sequence is CASRTGQGATGELFF. The CDR3 bases are TGTGCCAGCAGAACCGGACAGGGGGCAACCGGGGAGCTGTTTTTT.

CDR3 in amino acids: CASSFPGEDEQYF. DNA of the CDR3: TGTGCCAGCAGTTTTCCAGGGGAGGACGAGCAGTACTTC. This chain uses TRBV27 with TRBJ2-7; D may be TRBD1 or TRBD2 (6 bases each). The CDR3 is 13 residues long. V lost 3 bases, J lost 5 bases, and 11 bases lay in between. Looked up from germline, CDR1 is MNHEY and CDR2 is SMNVEV (reference sequence).

The chain uses TRBV20-1 and TRBJ2-7, with 16 positions matching TRBD2. Matching the DNA end better, TRBJ2-4 makes the J call doubtful. Per germline, CDR1 DFQATT and CDR2 SNEGSKA (reference sequence). The CDR3 covers 17 residues. The CDR3 protein is CSARGTSGGANLAIQYF. The CDR3 DNA sequence: TGCAGTGCTAGGGGGACTAGCGGGGGGGCCAATTTGGCCATTCAGTACTTC.

This chain uses TRBV14 with TRBJ2-7; D is uncertain. V was clipped by 4 bases and J by 2 bases, with 15 bases between them. Per the germline V gene, CDR1 is SGHDN and CDR2 is FVKESK. This CDR3 is 15 amino acids long. The chain's CDR3 is CASSRIGSKTYEQYF. The CDR3 DNA follows: TGTGCCAGCAGCCGGATTGGCAGTAAAACCTACGAGCAGTACTTC.

Only a few counts were recorded for this clonotype. The chain employs TRBV12-3 or TRBV12-4 and TRBJ2-1, with D maybe TRBD1 (5 bases). Trimming took 3 bases from V and 5 from J, leaving 8 bases between them. This CDR3 has 13 amino acids. Written as DNA, the CDR3 is TGTGCCAGCAGTTTTCAGGGTAACAATGAGCAGTTCTTC. Translating it yields CASSFQGNNEQFF.

The V call is TRBV12-3 or TRBV12-4, the J call TRBJ2-5, with D perhaps TRBD1 (6 bases). The length of the CDR3 is 16 residues. V lost 5 bases and J 2 bases, leaving 18 bases between the germline ends. CDR3 nucleotides: TGTGCCAGCAGTCCAAATCCGCAGGGGAAACAAGAGACCCAGTACTTC. This sequence encodes CASSPNPQGKQETQYF.

Ten or more counts support this clonotype. The chain carries TRBV11-2 and TRBJ2-5; 13 nucleotides match TRBD2. Germline-derived CDR1 and CDR2 are SGHAT and FQNNGV. V was clipped by 5 bases and J by 0 bases; unmatched bases: 3. The CDR3 runs to 16 residues. The CDR3 coding sequence is TGTGCCAGCAGCCTAGGGACTAGCGGGAACCAAGAGACCCAGTACTTC. Translating gives CASSLGTSGNQETQYF.

V is TRBV4-1 and J is TRBJ2-4; either TRBD1 or TRBD2 may supply D (5 bases each). The tail of the sequence fits TRBJ2-7 better, so the J call may be wrong. The germline V gene encodes CDR1 MGHRA and CDR2 YSYEKL. The CDR3 consists of 14 residues. The DNA of the CDR3 is TGCGCCAGCAGCCAAGTTAGGGACCTTGGCGAGCAGTACTTC. This gives the protein CASSQVRDLGEQYF.

The rearrangement uses TRBV7-6 and TRBJ2-7; D unresolved. Trimming took 1 base from V and 1 from J, leaving 14 bases between them. Germline loops: CDR1 SGHVS, CDR2 FNYEAQ. This CDR3 contains 16 residues. CDR3 DNA sequence: TGTGCCAGCAGCTTAGAGTCCCTCCTTATATCCTACGAGCAGTACTTC. Amino acid sequence: CASSLESLLISYEQYF.

V gene TRBV7-6 combines with J gene TRBJ2-2; TRBD2 might be the D (6 bases). V was pared by 6 bases and J by 4 bases, with 15 bases between. CDR3 length equals 15 residues. CDR1 SGHVS and CDR2 FNYEAQ come from the germline V gene. The CDR3 DNA is TGTGCCAGCAGACCCGGGATCGGGAGCACCGGGGAGCTGTTTTTT. Its protein product is CASRPGIGSTGELFF.